The clone carrying this T cell receptor (beta chain) was observed a few times. Its antigen remains unknown. These data originate in a study of identical twins. Study conclusions and caveats: Modeled out-of-frame TCR alpha sharing in monozygotic twins fell below observed levels. Reduced insertions were recorded for abundant cord blood beta clonotypes, with no such pattern in memory repertoires. Sharing of beta out-of-frame sequences by twins showed a weaker excess.

CDR3 size: 17 residues. Unmatched junction bases numbered 6, after V lost 2 bases and J lost 2 bases. The germline V gene has CDR1 WSHSY and CDR2 SAAADI. Template switching supplied a universal primer site; unique molecular identifiers were carried on the cDNA. Via MiXCR, TCRdb re-called the 5' RACE reads, giving one row per CDR3 protein. The sample lists hundreds of thousands of distinct CDR3 sequences, roughly 7.2% seen once, with roughly 1.6% in the top ten. In addition, the sample was reused for a study of yellow fever vaccine responses in identical twins.

This receptor was identified in a young woman in good health. Material: PBMCs. The chain carries TRBV10-2 and TRBJ1-4, with TRBD1 matching 9 bases. The chain's CDR3 is CASSEPGQGTTNEKLFF. The CDR3 DNA reads as TGCGCCAGCAGTGAGCCGGGACAGGGTACGACTAATGAAAAACTGTTTTTT.